Listed below are T cell receptor beta chains from one sample, sequenced in a study of T cell responses to AZD1222 COVID-19 vaccine. Sequenced by immunoSEQ multiplex PCR; TCRdb stores in-frame clones only, minus some. Of more than 250,000 clones in the sample, approximately 95% are singletons; the top ten hold 0.5% to 0.7%. Here the sequenced sample was peripheral blood, taken on day 0 of AZD1222 vaccination. The receptors originated from an adult in good health. CDR3s include the opening cysteine and the closing phenylalanine or tryptophan. The D gene is left open where the match is weak. Clone size is shown for a subset of rows, as once, few, many or a class of expanded clone.

NA	NA	TRBV20-1	TRBJ1-2	TGCAGTGCTAAGGACTATGGCTACACCTTC	CSAKDYGYTF
NA	TRBD1	TRBV2	TRBJ2-1	TGTGCCAGCAGCGTTCAGAGGGCAGGGGACAGTGAGCAGTTCTTC	CASSVQRAGDSEQFF
NA	TRBD2	TRBV7-9	TRBJ2-6	TGTGCCAGCAGCCCCCAGGGAGGGGTCCCTGGGGCCAACGTCCTGACTTTC	CASSPQGGVPGANVLTF
NA	NA	TRBV3-1/TRBV3-2	TRBJ1-4	TGTGCCAGCAGCCAAAACGGTCCGGGGAATGAAAAACTGTTTTTT	CASSQNGPGNEKLFF
NA	NA	TRBV19	TRBJ2-7	TGTGCCAGTAGTATTAATAACGAGCAGTACTTC	CASSINNEQYF
NA	NA	TRBV18	TRBJ1-1	TGTGCCAGCTCAGGGGGGACTTACACTGAAGCTTTCTTT	CASSGGTYTEAFF
NA	NA	TRBV18	TRBJ2-7	TGTGCCAGCTCACCAAACAGGGACCGCGAGCAGTACTTC	CASSPNRDREQYF
few	TRBD1	TRBV6-2/TRBV6-3	TRBJ1-5	TGTGCCAGCAGTTTCAGGGGGGTTACTTGGCCCCAGCATTTT	CASSFRGVTWPQHF
NA	TRBD1	TRBV19	TRBJ2-6	TGTGCCAGCAGCCGGGGACAGGGGGCTAAGGGGGCCAACGTCCTGACTTTC	CASSRGQGAKGANVLTF
NA	TRBD1	TRBV5-4	TRBJ1-2	TGTGCCAGCAGCAACCCGGCAGGGGGCGGCTATGGCTACACCTTC	CASSNPAGGGYGYTF
NA	TRBD2	TRBV7-9	TRBJ2-7	TGTGCCAGCAGCTTAGAGACTAGCGGCTACGAGCAGTACTTC	CASSLETSGYEQYF
NA	NA	TRBV4-2	TRBJ1-1	TGTGCCAGCAGCCAAGAAGAGATGAACACTGAAGCTTTCTTT	CASSQEEMNTEAFF
NA	NA	TRBV5-4	TRBJ1-2	TGTGCCAGCAGCTCACCAAGGACCGCTGGCTACACCTTC	CASSSPRTAGYTF
NA	NA	TRBV19	TRBJ2-3	TGTGCCAGTAGTACTTCGACAGATACGCAGTATTTT	CASSTSTDTQYF
NA	TRBD2	TRBV11-2	TRBJ2-4	TGTGCCAGCAGCTTCGACGGGAGGGCTCGGGGGGCCAAAAACATTCAGTACTTC	CASSFDGRARGAKNIQYF
NA	NA	TRBV7-9	TRBJ1-2	TGTGCCAGCAGCTTAGCGCACGATGGCTACACCTTC	CASSLAHDGYTF
NA	TRBD2	TRBV11-1	TRBJ2-3	TGTGCCAGCAGCTTATACCGGGGAGGGACCACAGATACGCAGTATTTT	CASSLYRGGTTDTQYF
NA	NA	TRBV3-1/TRBV3-2	TRBJ1-1	TGTGCCAGCAGCCATACTTCGGTGAGCACTGAAGCTTTCTTT	CASSHTSVSTEAFF
once	NA	TRBV11-2	TRBJ2-2	TGTGCCAGCAGCTCCCAACTAAAAACCGGGGAGCTGTTTTTT	CASSSQLKTGELFF
NA	NA	TRBV6-1	TRBJ1-2	TGTGCCAGCAGTGAAGCGGGGGGGCCCTATGGCTACACCTTC	CASSEAGGPYGYTF
NA	NA	TRBV28	TRBJ1-4	TGTGCCAGCAGTTTGAAACCAACTAATGAAAAACTGTTTTTT	CASSLKPTNEKLFF
NA	NA	TRBV28	TRBJ1-1	TGTGCCACCCTAGGGGGGGGGATTTTGGCTGAAGCTTTCTTT	CATLGGGILAEAFF
NA	NA	TRBV7-2	TRBJ2-7	TGTGCCAGCAGCTCCCTCTTTATAGGGGGCGAGCAGTACTTC	CASSSLFIGGEQYF
NA	NA	TRBV19	TRBJ1-3	TGTGCCAGTAGAAGACAGGCGAACTCTGGAAACACCATATATTTT	CASRRQANSGNTIYF
NA	TRBD1	TRBV19	TRBJ2-1	TGTGCCACCCAGGAGGACAGGACCTACAATGAGCAGTTCTTC	CATQEDRTYNEQFF
NA	NA	TRBV3-1/TRBV3-2	TRBJ1-1	TGTGCCAGCAGCCAGAGGGGCACTGAAGCTTTCTTT	CASSQRGTEAFF
NA	TRBD2	TRBV7-3	TRBJ2-3	TGTGCCAGCAGCTTAATAGCGGGAGATGATACGCAGTATTTT	CASSLIAGDDTQYF
NA	NA	TRBV9	TRBJ1-1	TGTGCCAGCAGCGTAGGGGGAGCGATGAACACTGAAGCTTTCTTT	CASSVGGAMNTEAFF
NA	NA	TRBV2	TRBJ1-1	TGTGCCAGCAGTACAACAGGTGGGAACACTGAAGCTTTCTTT	CASSTTGGNTEAFF
NA	NA	TRBV7-9	TRBJ1-1	TGTGCCAGCAGCTTTGGGCCTGAAGCTTTCTTT	CASSFGPEAFF
NA	NA	TRBV28	TRBJ1-2	TGTGCCAGCAGTTTAGGTCAGTTACTCCATGGCTACACCTTC	CASSLGQLLHGYTF
NA	NA	TRBV18	TRBJ1-2	TGTGCCAGCTCACCCCCAATAGGGGCGGGTGGCTACACCTTC	CASSPPIGAGGYTF
NA	NA	TRBV10-2	TRBJ1-2	TGCGCCAGCAGTGAGTCCACCTCCGGACAACACTATGGCTACACCTTC	CASSESTSGQHYGYTF
NA	NA	TRBV27	TRBJ2-4	TGTGCCAGCAGTTTAGGAGCAACCGCCAAAAACATTCAGTACTTC	CASSLGATAKNIQYF
NA	NA	TRBV18	TRBJ1-2	TGTGCCAGCTCACCGTCGACAGAAAACTATGGCTACACCTTC	CASSPSTENYGYTF
NA	NA	TRBV5-6	TRBJ1-1	TGTGCCAGCAGCTTGGTGACAGCCCAAGTGGCTTTCTTT	CASSLVTAQVAFF
NA	NA	TRBV2	TRBJ2-7	TGTGCCAGCAGTGAAGGCAGGGTTGACGAGCAGTACTTC	CASSEGRVDEQYF
NA	NA	TRBV19	TRBJ2-7	TGTGCCAGTAGTCCCGACGGTAGCTCCTACGAGCAGTACTTC	CASSPDGSSYEQYF
NA	NA	TRBV4-1	TRBJ1-2	TGCGCCAGCAGCCAAGAGAGCCTACCTTATGGCTACACCTTC	CASSQESLPYGYTF
NA	NA	TRBV5-8	TRBJ1-2	TGTGCCAGCAGCCTGGACAGTAACTATGGCTACACCTTC	CASSLDSNYGYTF
NA	TRBD1	TRBV28	TRBJ1-5	TGTGCCAGCAGTCTACACCCGCCTGGACAGGGCGGGCAGCCCCAGCATTTT	CASSLHPPGQGGQPQHF
NA	NA	TRBV24-1	TRBJ2-1	TGTGCCACCAGTGGCTCCTACAATGAGCAGTTCTTC	CATSGSYNEQFF
NA	NA	TRBV7-2	TRBJ1-1	TGTGCCAGCAGCTTGCTGAGGCAGGGAGCTTTCTTT	CASSLLRQGAFF
NA	NA	TRBV5-1	TRBJ2-7	TGCGCCAGCAGCCCCGAGCAGGGGCGCGGGTACGAGCAGTACTTC	CASSPEQGRGYEQYF
NA	NA	TRBV5-1	TRBJ2-5	TGCGCCAGCAGCCCCGGGGCCTGGGAGGAGACCCAGTACTTC	CASSPGAWEETQYF
NA	NA	TRBV19	TRBJ1-5	TGTGCCAGTAGTATAACTGGGTATAGCAATCAGCCCCAGCATTTT	CASSITGYSNQPQHF
NA	TRBD1	TRBV28	TRBJ1-1	TGTGCCAGCACCACGACAGGGTGGAACACTGAAGCTTTCTTT	CASTTTGWNTEAFF